The 25 T cell receptor beta chains below come from one sample, sequenced in a study of cytomegalovirus exposure and HLA in healthy donors. Vbeta (60) and Jbeta (13) primers were used in the PCR. TCRdb's table, derived via immunoSEQ multiplex PCR, lists solely in-frame clones and lacks some. Among 65,000 to 75,000 clones listed, approximately 71% were seen once. Sequenced sample: PBMCs. These receptors were collected from a woman aged 25-40 years in good health and CMV-seronegative.

The chain is built from TRBV6-1 and TRBJ1-2; D gene unclear. Germline V CDR1 and CDR2: MNHNS, SASEGT. There are 14 residues in the CDR3. Trimming removed 5 bases from V and 5 bases from J, with 15 bases in between. This chain's CDR3 is CASSWDGGIYGYTF. CDR3 bases: TGTGCCAGCAGTTGGGATGGAGGGATTTATGGCTACACCTTC.

The chain couples TRBV19 to TRBJ2-2; D possibly corresponds to TRBD1 (6 bases). The CDR3 has 15 amino acids. With 4 bases removed from V and 3 bases from J, the gap between germline ends came to 12 bases. Germline lookup yields CDR1 LNHDA and CDR2 SQIVND (reference sequence). CDR3 sequence: CASSNQGTDTGELFF. The DNA for the CDR3 is TGTGCCAGTAGTAACCAGGGGACGGACACCGGGGAGCTGTTTTTT.

This clone was detected a few times. The chain employs TRBV14 and TRBJ2-1; TRBD1 matches at 9 bases. The V and J ends lost 4 bases and 12 bases, in that order; junction bases with no gene match: 4. There are 12 residues in the CDR3. Germline lookup yields CDR1 SGHDN and CDR2 FVKESK. DNA of the CDR3: TGTGCCAGCAGCCTGGACAGGGGCGGGCAGTTCTTC. This translates into CASSLDRGGQFF.

The V and J genes are TRBV27 and TRBJ2-3; 11 nucleotides match TRBD1. The CDR3 runs to 16 residues. J was trimmed by 4 bases and V by 5 bases; bases with no gene match: 8. From germline, CDR1 is MNHEY and CDR2 SMNVEV (reference sequence). CDR3 DNA sequence: TGTGCCAGCAGTGACCGGGACAGGGGGTTGTCAGATACGCAGTATTTT. Protein: CASSDRDRGLSDTQYF.

The chain links TRBV15 to TRBJ2-1; the D gene is possibly TRBD2 (5 bases). The V gene's germline CDR1 is LNHNV and CDR2 YYDKDF (reference sequence). V dropped 1 base and J dropped 0 bases, with 10 bases sitting between them. The CDR3 is 16 residues long. Here the CDR3 reads CATSRGEGSSYNEQFF. Here the CDR3 DNA reads TGTGCCACCAGCAGAGGTGAGGGAAGCTCCTACAATGAGCAGTTCTTC.

J is TRBJ1-2 and V is TRBV2, with unresolved D. Trimming pared 0 bases from V and 8 bases from J, leaving 16 bases between. CDR1 is SNHLY, CDR2 FYNNEI, per germline. The CDR3 totals 15 residues. CDR3: CASSEALTEYRGYTF. The CDR3 nucleotides are TGTGCCAGCAGTGAAGCGCTTACTGAGTACCGGGGCTACACCTTC.

This clone was seen just once. The chain joins TRBV7-2 to TRBJ1-3; D remains ambiguous. Per the germline V gene, CDR1 is SGHTA and CDR2 is FQGNSA. The CDR3 has 16 residues. Trimming removed 2 bases at V and 4 bases at J, with 15 bases between. The CDR3 sequence: CASSLLSGTIGNTIYF. Here the CDR3 DNA reads TGTGCCAGCAGCTTATTGAGCGGAACCATAGGAAACACCATATATTTT.

This chain links TRBV1 with TRBJ1-3. TRBV1 is a pseudogene segment. The length of the CDR3 is 15 residues. As DNA, the CDR3 is TGCACCAGCAGCCAAGATGGGACTGCTGGAAACACCATATATTTT. It encodes CTSSQDGTAGNTIYF.

This clone was seen more than once but under ten times. The genes are TRBV7-6 and TRBJ2-3; no definite D call. CDR1 and CDR2 from the germline V gene are SGHVS and FNYEAQ. The V gene lost 2 bases and the J gene lost 5 bases, with 5 bases spanning the gap. The length of the CDR3 is 12 residues. DNA for the CDR3: TGTGCCAGCAGCTTATTATTAGATACGCAGTATTTT. Its translation is CASSLLLDTQYF.

V gene TRBV21-1 combines with J gene TRBJ2-5; no check of the table's D call, TRBD2, against the DNA was made. TRBV21-1 is deemed a pseudogene. CDR3 length: 14 amino acids. For the CDR3, the DNA is TGTGCCAGCAGCAGAGAGGGCCAGCCGTGGACCCAGTACTTC. Translating gives CASSREGQPWTQYF.

The genes are TRBV18 and TRBJ2-7, with D perhaps TRBD1 (6 bases). V was shortened by 2 bases and J by 1 base, with 12 bases between the two germline ends. The CDR3 loop spans 15 amino acids. From germline, CDR1 is KGHSH and CDR2 LQKENI. As DNA, the CDR3 is TGTGCCAGCTCACCAGACTTCCAGGGGTCCTACGAGCAGTACTTC. Translation: CASSPDFQGSYEQYF.

V gene TRBV18 combines with J gene TRBJ2-7; TRBD1 is a possible D gene (6 bases). Germline V gene lookup returns CDR1 KGHSH and CDR2 LQKENI. CDR3 length equals 15 residues. The V end lost 3 bases, the J end lost 3 bases, and 15 bases lay between the germline ends. As DNA, the CDR3 is TGTGCCAGCTCACCGCCAGGACAGTTTGGCTACGAGCAGTACTTC. Protein: CASSPPGQFGYEQYF.

This clone appeared a few times. This chain joins TRBV4-1 and TRBJ2-1, with a weak D call TRBD2 (5 bases). The CDR3 is 18 amino acids. Germline V gene sequence: CDR1 MGHRA, CDR2 YSYEKL. V was clipped by 1 base and J by 4 bases, with 20 bases between them. The CDR3 sequence: CASSQVDLGLGGYNEQFF. In DNA form, the CDR3 reads TGCGCCAGCAGCCAAGTAGACCTTGGACTGGGCGGGTACAATGAGCAGTTCTTC.

This chain uses TRBV7-9 with TRBJ1-4; 11 nucleotides line up with TRBD1. The CDR3 covers 15 residues. Trimming took 6 bases from V and 7 from J; bases not matched to a gene: 7. Germline V lookup: CDR1 SEHNR, CDR2 FQNEAQ (reference sequence). The CDR3 here is CASSPWTGGFEKLFF. The CDR3 nucleotides read TGTGCCAGCAGTCCCTGGACAGGGGGCTTTGAAAAACTGTTTTTT. Filled out from reference TRBV7-9 and TRBJ1-4, the complete variable domain reads DTGVSQNPRHKITKRGQNVTFRCDPISEHNRLYWYRQTLGQGPEFLTYFQNEAQLEKSRLLSDRFSAERPKGSFSTLEIQRTEQGDSAMYLCASSPWTGGFEKLFFGSGTQLSVL.

The rearrangement uses TRBV4-3 and TRBJ1-2; D remains unclear. Germline V gene data show CDR1 as LGHNA and CDR2 as YSLEER. Trimming shortened V by 0 bases and J by 4 bases, and 6 bases separated the two germline ends. There are 13 residues in the CDR3. This chain's CDR3 is CASSQDRGYGYTF. In DNA form, the CDR3 reads TGCGCCAGCAGCCAAGATCGGGGCTATGGCTACACCTTC.

This sequence joins TRBV10-3 and TRBJ1-3, with D maybe TRBD1 (5 bases). Germline values: CDR1 ENHRY, CDR2 SYGVKD. The length of the CDR3 is 15 residues. Trimming stripped 6 bases from V and 2 bases from J, with 14 bases between. The CDR3 sequence is CAIRFRVSTGNTIYF. CDR3 nucleotide sequence: TGTGCCATCAGGTTCAGGGTATCAACTGGAAACACCATATATTTT.

The V call is TRBV27, the J call TRBJ2-5, with 7 bases matching TRBD2. The CDR3 runs to 14 residues. The germline gives CDR1 MNHEY, CDR2 SMNVEV (reference sequence). V lost 7 bases and J lost 5; bases outside the gene matches: 10. DNA of the CDR3: TGTGCCAGCAAGCTGGGGACTATGAGTGAGACCCAGTACTTC. Translated, it gives CASKLGTMSETQYF.

This chain uses TRBV5-4 with TRBJ2-5; D unclear. The CDR3 extends over 13 amino acids. Trimming pared 0 bases from V and 5 bases from J, leaving 8 bases between. CDR1 SGHNT and CDR2 YYREEE come from the germline V gene (reference sequence). CDR3: CASSLDFEETQYF. CDR3 DNA sequence: TGTGCCAGCAGCTTGGATTTCGAGGAGACCCAGTACTTC.

This sequence joins TRBV19 and TRBJ1-1; 7 bases align to TRBD1. Trimming at V came to 4 bases and at J to 5 bases, leaving 7 bases not matched to a gene. Germline V gene data show CDR1 as LNHDA and CDR2 as SQIVND (reference sequence). The CDR3 contains 14 residues. The CDR3 DNA reads TGTGCCAGTAGTAGCCCGAGGGGGCTGACTGAAGCTTTCTTT. It specifies CASSSPRGLTEAFF.

This chain connects TRBV10-3 to TRBJ2-2, with a tentative D call TRBD1 (5 bases). The CDR3 is 13 residues long. The germline gives CDR1 ENHRY, CDR2 SYGVKD. The V and J ends lost 4 bases and 4 bases respectively, with 7 bases between them. CDR3 nucleotides: TGTGCCATCAGTGGGCAGGGCACCGGGGAGCTGTTTTTT. Its protein product is CAISGQGTGELFF.

This clone occurred a few times. The rearrangement joins TRBV5-1 to TRBJ1-1, with D possibly matching TRBD1 (5 bases). In germline, CDR1 is SGHRS, CDR2 YFSETQ. The V end lost 4 bases, the J end lost 0 bases, and 16 bases lay between the germline ends. The CDR3 spans 16 residues. The CDR3, as DNA: TGCGCCAGCAGCCCAAGGGTCGACAGTCTGAACACTGAAGCTTTCTTT. This encodes CASSPRVDSLNTEAFF.

As regards this clone: An end of the junction does not agree with germline; a read error may underlie this. The J gene is TRBJ1-3, the V gene TRBV7-8; 7 nucleotides align to TRBD1. CDR1 is SGHVS and CDR2 is FQNEAQ in the germline V gene. The length of the CDR3 is 14 residues. The CDR3: CASSSGQSGNIIYF. The CDR3 nucleotides read TGTGCCAGCAGCTCGGGACAGTCTGGAAACATCATATATTTT.

The gene calls are TRBV6-5 and TRBJ2-1; D might be TRBD1 (5 bases). The V end was cut by 6 bases, the J end by 6 bases, with 12 bases between. The length of the CDR3 is 13 residues. The V gene's germline CDR1 is MNHEY and CDR2 SVGAGI. The CDR3 DNA reads TGTGCCAGCAGCCAGGGTGAGGTCAATGAGCAGTTCTTC. Amino acid sequence: CASSQGEVNEQFF.

This clone was picked up a small number of times. The chain joins TRBV4-3 to TRBJ1-6; TRBD1 matches at 7 bases. This CDR3 is 17 amino acids long. Germline V CDR1 and CDR2: LGHNA, YSLEER. Trimming at V came to 0 bases and at J to 5 bases, leaving 7 bases not matched to a gene. CDR3 loop: CASSQEELGQNNSPLHF. DNA for the CDR3: TGCGCCAGCAGCCAAGAAGAGTTGGGACAGAATAATTCACCCCTCCACTTT.

The chain links TRBV7-2 to TRBJ1-2; 10 bases map to TRBD1. The CDR3 is made up of 15 amino acids. Germline assignment: CDR1 SGHTA and CDR2 FQGNSA. The trim removed 1 base at V and 8 bases at J, leaving 7 bases unmatched. The CDR3 DNA is TGTGCCAGCAGCTTAGAGGGACAGGGGCGAAGGGGCTACACCTTC. Protein product: CASSLEGQGRRGYTF.